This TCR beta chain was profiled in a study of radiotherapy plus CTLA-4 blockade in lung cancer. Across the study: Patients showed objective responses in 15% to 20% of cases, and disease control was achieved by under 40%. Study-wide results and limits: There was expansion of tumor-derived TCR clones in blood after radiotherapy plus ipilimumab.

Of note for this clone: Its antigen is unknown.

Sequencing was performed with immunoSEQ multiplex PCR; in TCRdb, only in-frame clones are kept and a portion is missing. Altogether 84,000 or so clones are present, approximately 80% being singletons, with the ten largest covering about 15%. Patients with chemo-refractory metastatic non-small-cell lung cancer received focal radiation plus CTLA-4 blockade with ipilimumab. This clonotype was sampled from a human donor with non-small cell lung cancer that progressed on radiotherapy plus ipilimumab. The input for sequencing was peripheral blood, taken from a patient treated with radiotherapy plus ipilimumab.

CDR3 nucleotides: TGTGCCTGGAGTGTGGATTTACAGACTAACACTGAAGCTTTCTTT. Its protein is CAWSVDLQTNTEAFF. This chain joins TRBV30 and TRBJ1-1; D is ambiguous. This CDR3 is built from 15 residues. Germline CDR1 and CDR2: GTSNPN and SVGIG (reference sequence). The germline V and J ends were trimmed by 0 bases and 2 bases, with 13 bases remaining between them.